These T cell receptor beta chains were read from a single sample in a study of cytomegalovirus exposure and HLA in healthy donors. Only in-frame clones appear in the TCRdb table, and some are missing; sequencing was by immunoSEQ multiplex PCR. The sample contains over 150,000 clones, about 80% of which appear only once. Source material: PBMCs. The receptors stem from a man in his thirties or forties in good health and CMV-seropositive. CDR3s include the opening cysteine and the closing phenylalanine or tryptophan. The D gene is left open where the match is weak. Some rows have no size entry. The others give once, few or many, or a class for an expanded clone.

>-|TRBV4-3|once|TRBJ2-2
CASSQDRAGKGSTGELFF
TGCGCCAGCAGCCAAGATCGGGCAGGGAAAGGCAGTACCGGGGAGCTGTTTTTT
>-|TRBV6-4|-|TRBJ1-2
CASSDLRQPVIYTF
TGTGCCAGCAGTGACTTACGACAGCCCGTTATCTACACCTTC
>-|TRBV4-2|-|TRBJ1-2
CASSQGGVGYGYTF
TGTGCCAGCAGCCAAGGGGGCGTTGGCTATGGCTACACCTTC
>-|TRBV18|-|TRBJ1-5
CASSPLRDQPQHF
TGTGCCAGCTCACCACTCAGGGATCAGCCCCAGCATTTT
>-|TRBV12-1|-|TRBJ2-7
CASSYRDSYEQYF
TGTGCCAGCAGCTACCGGGATTCCTACGAGCAGTACTTC
>-|TRBV6-6|-|TRBJ1-6
CASSFRRWGVSPLHF
TGTGCCAGCAGCTTCCGTCGGTGGGGGGTTTCACCCCTCCACTTT
>-|TRBV30|-|TRBJ1-5
CAWSEYRGNQPQHF
TGTGCCTGGAGTGAGTACAGGGGCAATCAGCCCCAGCATTTT
>-|TRBV2|-|TRBJ2-7
CASREIGDSYEQYF
TGTGCCAGCAGGGAAATAGGGGACTCCTACGAGCAGTACTTC
>-|TRBV9|-|TRBJ2-7
CASSVDKEPYEQYF
TGTGCCAGCAGCGTAGATAAGGAGCCCTACGAGCAGTACTTC
>-|TRBV5-1|-|TRBJ2-7
CASSLRDNRYEQYF
TGCGCCAGCAGCTTGAGGGACAATAGATACGAGCAGTACTTC
>TRBD2|TRBV4-3|once|TRBJ2-5
CASSQDDRGGAETQYF
TGCGCCAGCAGCCAAGATGATCGCGGGGGGGCCGAGACCCAGTACTTC
>TRBD1|TRBV15|-|TRBJ2-7
CATSRATGVYEQYF
TGTGCCACCAGCAGAGCAACAGGGGTCTACGAGCAGTACTTC
>-|TRBV9|-|TRBJ2-2
CASSVGGVGSELNTGELFF
TGTGCCAGCAGCGTAGGCGGGGTGGGGAGCGAACTGAACACCGGGGAGCTGTTTTTT
>-|TRBV14|few|TRBJ2-3
CASSQVGFTDTQYF
TGTGCCAGCAGCCAAGTGGGCTTCACAGATACGCAGTATTTT
>TRBD2|TRBV6-4|few|TRBJ2-3
CASSERSGGGTDTQYF
TGTGCCAGCAGTGAACGCAGCGGGGGGGGCACAGATACGCAGTATTTT
>TRBD2|TRBV19|-|TRBJ2-7
CASSIASGRSREQYF
TGTGCCAGTAGTATAGCTAGCGGGAGGTCGCGCGAGCAGTACTTC
>-|TRBV6-5|-|TRBJ2-7
CASSYSEGYEQYF
TGTGCCAGCAGTTACTCAGAGGGCTACGAGCAGTACTTC
>-|TRBV7-2|-|TRBJ2-7
CASSPQQGYSYEQYF
TGTGCCAGCAGCCCGCAACAGGGCTACTCCTACGAGCAGTACTTC
>-|TRBV11-2|-|TRBJ1-5
CASSLAGLNQPQHF
TGTGCCAGCAGCTTAGCGGGATTAAATCAGCCCCAGCATTTT
>TRBD2|TRBV5-1|-|TRBJ2-1
CASSLVSGRNEQFF
TGCGCCAGCAGCTTGGTTAGCGGGAGAAATGAGCAGTTCTTC
>-|TRBV28|-|TRBJ2-3
CASTPPGLASTDTQYF
TGTGCCAGCACCCCCCCGGGACTGGCTAGCACAGATACGCAGTATTTT
>-|TRBV5-1|once|TRBJ2-3
CASFRDSGTDTQYF
TGCGCCAGCTTCCGGGACTCCGGCACAGATACGCAGTATTTT
>TRBD2|TRBV4-2|-|TRBJ2-3
CASSQESPSGRGGGDTQYF
TGTGCCAGCAGCCAAGAGTCCCCCAGTGGGCGGGGGGGCGGTGATACGCAGTATTTT
>-|TRBV4-2|-|TRBJ2-1
CASSQGREGYNEQFF
TGTGCCAGCAGCCAGGGCAGGGAAGGATACAATGAGCAGTTCTTC
>-|TRBV7-9|-|TRBJ1-1
CSTQQGNTEAFF
TGTTCCACACAACAGGGGAACACTGAAGCTTTCTTT
>-|TRBV5-8|few|TRBJ1-2
CASSLRVLNYGYTF
TGTGCCAGCAGCTTAAGAGTCCTGAACTATGGCTACACCTTC
>TRBD1|TRBV7-6|-|TRBJ2-3
CASTQAGTGGPDTQYF
TGTGCCAGCACCCAGGCGGGGACAGGGGGCCCAGATACGCAGTATTTT
>TRBD2|TRBV7-2|-|TRBJ2-5
CASSLATSGIVLQETQYF
TGTGCCAGCAGCTTAGCAACTAGCGGGATAGTCCTTCAAGAGACCCAGTACTTC
>-|TRBV27|-|TRBJ2-1
CASSLSGPGYNEQFF
TGTGCCAGCAGTTTATCGGGTCCGGGGTACAATGAGCAGTTCTTC
>-|TRBV5-1|-|TRBJ2-1
CASRTDFGRNEQFF
TGCGCCAGCCGGACTGACTTCGGTCGTAATGAGCAGTTCTTC
>TRBD2|TRBV9|-|TRBJ2-7
CASSVDFSGRLEQYF
TGTGCCAGCAGCGTAGATTTTAGCGGGAGGCTCGAGCAGTACTTC
>-|TRBV27|-|TRBJ2-7
CASTSTPAGGYEQYF
TGTGCCAGCACCTCAACCCCGGCAGGTGGCTACGAGCAGTACTTC
>-|TRBV14|-|TRBJ1-2
CASSELPDSYYGYTF
TGTGCCAGCAGCGAACTGCCGGACAGCTACTATGGCTACACCTTC
>-|TRBV27|-|TRBJ2-7
CASSFRNRGLYEQYF
TGTGCCAGCAGTTTCAGGAACAGGGGACTCTACGAGCAGTACTTC
>TRBD2|TRBV5-1|-|TRBJ2-7
CASSSTSGASYEQYF
TGCGCCAGCAGCTCGACTAGCGGCGCCTCCTACGAGCAGTACTTC
>TRBD2|TRBV2|few|TRBJ2-1
CASSDIAGGGNEQFF
TGTGCCAGCAGTGACATAGCGGGAGGGGGCAATGAGCAGTTCTTC